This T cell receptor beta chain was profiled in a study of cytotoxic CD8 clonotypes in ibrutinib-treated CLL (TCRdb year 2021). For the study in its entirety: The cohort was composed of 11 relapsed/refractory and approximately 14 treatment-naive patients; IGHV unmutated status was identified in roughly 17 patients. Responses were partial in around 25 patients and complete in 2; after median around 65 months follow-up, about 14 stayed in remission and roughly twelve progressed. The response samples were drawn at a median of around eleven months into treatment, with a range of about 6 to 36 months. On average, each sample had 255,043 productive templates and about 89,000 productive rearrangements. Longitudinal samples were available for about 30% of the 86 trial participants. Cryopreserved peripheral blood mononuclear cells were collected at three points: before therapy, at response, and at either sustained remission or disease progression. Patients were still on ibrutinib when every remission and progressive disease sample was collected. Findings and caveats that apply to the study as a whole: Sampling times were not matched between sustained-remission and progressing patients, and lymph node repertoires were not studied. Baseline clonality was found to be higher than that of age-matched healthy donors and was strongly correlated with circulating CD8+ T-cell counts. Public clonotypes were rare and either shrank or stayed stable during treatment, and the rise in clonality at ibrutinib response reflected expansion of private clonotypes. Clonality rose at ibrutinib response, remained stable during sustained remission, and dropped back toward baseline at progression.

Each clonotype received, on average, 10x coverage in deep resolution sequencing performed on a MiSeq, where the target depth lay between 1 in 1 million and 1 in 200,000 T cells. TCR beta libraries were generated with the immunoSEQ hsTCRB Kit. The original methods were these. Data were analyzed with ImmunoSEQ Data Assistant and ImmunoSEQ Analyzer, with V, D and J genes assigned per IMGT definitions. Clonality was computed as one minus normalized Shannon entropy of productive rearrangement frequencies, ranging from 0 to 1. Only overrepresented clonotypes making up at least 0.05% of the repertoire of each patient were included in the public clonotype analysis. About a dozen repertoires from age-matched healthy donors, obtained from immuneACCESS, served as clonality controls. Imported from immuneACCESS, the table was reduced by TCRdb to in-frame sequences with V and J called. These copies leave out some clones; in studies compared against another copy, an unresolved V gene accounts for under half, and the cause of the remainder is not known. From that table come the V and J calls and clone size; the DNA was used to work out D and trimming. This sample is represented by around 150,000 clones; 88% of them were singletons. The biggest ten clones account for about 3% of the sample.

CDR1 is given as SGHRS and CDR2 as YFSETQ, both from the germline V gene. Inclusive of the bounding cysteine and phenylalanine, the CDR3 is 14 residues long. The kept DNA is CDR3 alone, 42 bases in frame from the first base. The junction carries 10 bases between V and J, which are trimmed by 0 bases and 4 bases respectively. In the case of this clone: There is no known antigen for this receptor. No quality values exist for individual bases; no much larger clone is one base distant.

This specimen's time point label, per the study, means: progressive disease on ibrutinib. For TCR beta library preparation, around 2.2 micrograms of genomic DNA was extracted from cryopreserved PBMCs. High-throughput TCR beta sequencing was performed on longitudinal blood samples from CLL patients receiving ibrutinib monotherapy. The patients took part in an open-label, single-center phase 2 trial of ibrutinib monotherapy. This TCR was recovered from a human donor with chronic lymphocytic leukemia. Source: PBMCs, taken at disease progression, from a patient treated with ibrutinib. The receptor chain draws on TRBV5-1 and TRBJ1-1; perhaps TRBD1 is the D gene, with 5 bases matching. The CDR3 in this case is CASSLGRGGTEAFF. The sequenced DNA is TGCGCCAGCAGCTTGGGGAGGGGCGGCACTGAAGCTTTCTTT.